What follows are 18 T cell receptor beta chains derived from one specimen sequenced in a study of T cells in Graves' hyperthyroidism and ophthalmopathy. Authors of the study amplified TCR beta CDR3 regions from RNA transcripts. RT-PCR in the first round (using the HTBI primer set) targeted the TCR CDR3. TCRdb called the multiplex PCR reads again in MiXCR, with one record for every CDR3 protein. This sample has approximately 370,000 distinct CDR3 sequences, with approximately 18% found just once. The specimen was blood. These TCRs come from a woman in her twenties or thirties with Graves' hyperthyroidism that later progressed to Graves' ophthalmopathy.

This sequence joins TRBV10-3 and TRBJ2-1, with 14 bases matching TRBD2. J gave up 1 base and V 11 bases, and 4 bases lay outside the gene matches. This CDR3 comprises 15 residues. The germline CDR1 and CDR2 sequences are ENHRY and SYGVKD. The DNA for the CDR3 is TGTGCCGCCGGGACTAGCGGGAGTTCCTACAATGAGCAGTTCTTC. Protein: CAAGTSGSSYNEQFF.

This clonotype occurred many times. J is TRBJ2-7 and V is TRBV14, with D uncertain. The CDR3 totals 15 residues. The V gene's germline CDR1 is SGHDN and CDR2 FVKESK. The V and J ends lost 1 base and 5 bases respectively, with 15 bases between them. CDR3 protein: CASSQVAGPSDEQYF. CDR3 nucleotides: TGTGCCAGCAGCCAAGTAGCCGGGCCGAGCGACGAGCAGTACTTC.

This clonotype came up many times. The CDR3 nucleotides read TGTGCCAGCAGTTACACTACCTACGAGCAGTACTTC. Its translation is CASSYTTYEQYF. The chain recombines TRBV6-5 with TRBJ2-7; D unclear. The CDR3 contains 12 residues. The germline V gene has CDR1 MNHEY and CDR2 SVGAGI. V gave up 2 bases and J gave up 2 bases, with 4 bases separating them.

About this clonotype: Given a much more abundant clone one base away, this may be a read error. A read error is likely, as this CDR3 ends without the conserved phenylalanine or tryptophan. As DNA, the CDR3 is TGCAGCGCTCCCCAGGACCCGGGAGGAGGCTACACCCTC. Translating gives CSAPQDPGGGYTL. The gene calls are TRBV29-1 and TRBJ1-2, with D unclear. The CDR3 length is 13 residues. Germline V gene lookup returns CDR1 SQVTM and CDR2 ANQGSEA. The V end lost 7 bases, the J end lost 8 bases, and 20 bases lay between the germline ends.

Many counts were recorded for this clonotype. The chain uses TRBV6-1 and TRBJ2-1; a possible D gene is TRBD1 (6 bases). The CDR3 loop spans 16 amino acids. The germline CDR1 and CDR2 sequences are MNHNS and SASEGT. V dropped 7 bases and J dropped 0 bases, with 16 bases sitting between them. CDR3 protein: CASTPRDTASYNEQFF. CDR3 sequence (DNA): TGTGCCAGCACCCCGAGGGACACCGCCTCCTACAATGAGCAGTTCTTC.

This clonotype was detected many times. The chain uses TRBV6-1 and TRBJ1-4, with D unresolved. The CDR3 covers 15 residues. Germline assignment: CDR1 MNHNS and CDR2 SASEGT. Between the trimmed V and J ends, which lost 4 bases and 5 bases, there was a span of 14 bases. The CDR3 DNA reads TGTGCCAGCAGTGGTGTGCGGGGTCCCAATGAAAAACTGTTTTTT. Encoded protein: CASSGVRGPNEKLFF.

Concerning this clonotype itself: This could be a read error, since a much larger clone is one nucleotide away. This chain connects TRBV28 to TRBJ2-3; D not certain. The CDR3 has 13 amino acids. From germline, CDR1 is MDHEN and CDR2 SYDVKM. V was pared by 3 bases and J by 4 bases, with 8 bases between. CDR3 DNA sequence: TGTGCCAGCAGTTTCGGTAGGCCAGATACGCAGTATTTT. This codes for CASSFGRPDTQYF.

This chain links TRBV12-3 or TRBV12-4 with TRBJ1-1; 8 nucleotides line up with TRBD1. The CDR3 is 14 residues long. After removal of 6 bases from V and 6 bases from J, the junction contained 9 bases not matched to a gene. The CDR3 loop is CASSHRGIIAEAFF. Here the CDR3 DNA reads TGTGCCAGCAGCCACAGGGGGATTATCGCTGAAGCTTTCTTT.

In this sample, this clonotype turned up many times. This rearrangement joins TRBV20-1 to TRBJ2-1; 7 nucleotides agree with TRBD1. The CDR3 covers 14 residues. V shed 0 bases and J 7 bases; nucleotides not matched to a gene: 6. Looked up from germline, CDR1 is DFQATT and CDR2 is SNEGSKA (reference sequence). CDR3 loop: CSARDRGMENEQFF. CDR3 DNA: TGCAGTGCTAGAGACAGGGGGATGGAGAATGAGCAGTTCTTC.

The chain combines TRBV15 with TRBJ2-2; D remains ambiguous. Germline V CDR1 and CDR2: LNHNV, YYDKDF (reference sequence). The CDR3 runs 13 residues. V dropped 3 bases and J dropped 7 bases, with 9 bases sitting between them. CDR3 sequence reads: CATSREWVGELFF. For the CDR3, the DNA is TGTGCCACCAGCAGGGAGTGGGTCGGGGAGCTGTTTTTT.

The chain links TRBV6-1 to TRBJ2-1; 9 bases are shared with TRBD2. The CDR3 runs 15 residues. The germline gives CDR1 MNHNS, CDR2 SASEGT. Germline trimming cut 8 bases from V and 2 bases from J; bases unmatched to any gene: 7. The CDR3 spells CASSPQREAYNEQFF. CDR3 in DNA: TGTGCCAGCTCACCACAGCGGGAGGCCTACAATGAGCAGTTCTTC.

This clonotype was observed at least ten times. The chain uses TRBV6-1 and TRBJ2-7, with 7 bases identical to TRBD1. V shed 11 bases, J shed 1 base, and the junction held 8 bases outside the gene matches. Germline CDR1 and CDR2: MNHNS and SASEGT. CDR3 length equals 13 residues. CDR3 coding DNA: TGTGCCGGGGGCCGGGACAGTTCCTACGAGCAGTACTTC. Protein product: CAGGRDSSYEQYF.

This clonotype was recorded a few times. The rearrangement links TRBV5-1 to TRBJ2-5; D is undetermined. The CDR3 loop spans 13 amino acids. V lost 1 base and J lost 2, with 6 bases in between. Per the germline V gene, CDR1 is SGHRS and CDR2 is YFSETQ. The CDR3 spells CASSLQHQETQYF. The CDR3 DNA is TGCGCCAGCAGCTTGCAACATCAAGAGACCCAGTACTTC. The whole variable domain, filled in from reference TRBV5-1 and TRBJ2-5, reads KAGVTQTPRYLIKTRGQQVTLSCSPISGHRSVSWYQQTPGQGLQFLFEYFSETQRNKGNFPGRFSGRQFSNSRSEMNVSTLELGDSALYLCASSLQHQETQYFGPGTRLLVL.

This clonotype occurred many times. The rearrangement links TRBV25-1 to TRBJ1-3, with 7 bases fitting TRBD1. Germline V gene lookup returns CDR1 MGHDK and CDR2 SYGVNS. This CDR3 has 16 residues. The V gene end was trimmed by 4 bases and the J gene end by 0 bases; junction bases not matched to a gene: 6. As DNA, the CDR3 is TGTGCCAGCAGTGTCCGGGACAGATACTCTGGAAACACCATATATTTT. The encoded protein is CASSVRDRYSGNTIYF.

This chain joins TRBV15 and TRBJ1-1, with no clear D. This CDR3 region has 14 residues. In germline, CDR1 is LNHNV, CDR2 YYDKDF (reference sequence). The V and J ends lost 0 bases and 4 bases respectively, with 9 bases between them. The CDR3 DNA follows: TGTGCCACCAGCAGAGACAGTTCTGGCACTGAAGCTTTCTTT. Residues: CATSRDSSGTEAFF. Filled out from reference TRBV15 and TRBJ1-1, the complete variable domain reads DAMVIQNPRYQVTQFGKPVTLSCSQTLNHNVMYWYQQKSSQAPKLLFHYYDKDFNNEADTPDNFQSRRPNTSFCFLDIRSPGLGDTAMYLCATSRDSSGTEAFFGQGTRLTVV.

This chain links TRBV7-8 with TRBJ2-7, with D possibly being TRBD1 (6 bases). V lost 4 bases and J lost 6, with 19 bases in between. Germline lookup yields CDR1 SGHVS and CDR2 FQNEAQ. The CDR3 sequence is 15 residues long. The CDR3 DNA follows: TGTGCCAGCAGCTCCACAGGGATCCTTCCGGCCGAGCAGTACTTC. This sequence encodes CASSSTGILPAEQYF.

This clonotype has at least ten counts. CDR3 region: CASSSSTGNSPLHF. CDR3 nucleotides: TGTGCCAGCAGCTCGTCGACAGGAAATTCACCCCTCCACTTT. The chain recombines TRBV7-9 with TRBJ1-6, with D possibly being TRBD1 (6 bases). This CDR3 contains 14 residues. V was cut by 4 bases and J by 7 bases, with 11 bases left in between. Germline V lookup: CDR1 SEHNR, CDR2 FQNEAQ (reference sequence).

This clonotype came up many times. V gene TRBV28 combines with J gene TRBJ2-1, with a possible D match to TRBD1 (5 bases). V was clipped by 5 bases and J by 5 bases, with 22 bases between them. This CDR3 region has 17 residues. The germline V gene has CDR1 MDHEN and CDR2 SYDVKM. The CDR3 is CASSPVDRALQNNEQFF. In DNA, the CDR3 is TGTGCCAGCAGTCCCGTCGACAGAGCCCTACAAAACAATGAGCAGTTCTTC. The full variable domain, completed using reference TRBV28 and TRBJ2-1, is DVKVTQSSRYLVKRTGEKVFLECVQDMDHENMFWYRQDPGLGLRLIYFSYDVKMKEKGDIPEGYSVSREKKERFSLILESASTNQTSMYLCASSPVDRALQNNEQFFGPGTRLTVL.